The clone carrying this T cell receptor (beta chain) was observed a few times. What it binds is not known. TCRdb's copy holds only in-frame clones and misses some; the assay was immunoSEQ multiplex PCR. This repertoire shows 41,000 or so clones, 82% found once; its top ten account for 4.5% to 5%. This sample was taken from a study of CD4 T cells in relation to SARS-CoV-2 and coronaviruses. Notes on the study in general: The assay detects memory recall responses, not culture-primed primary responses.

The V gene's germline CDR1 is SGHRS and CDR2 YFSETQ. J was trimmed by 9 bases and V by 4 bases; bases with no gene match: 6. This CDR3 comprises 15 residues. The material sequenced was naive CD4+ T cells from PBMCs, cultured in vitro. Subset described: naive CD4+ T cells isolated by negative enrichment. This sequence joins TRBV5-1 and TRBJ1-6; the match to TRBD1 covers 11 bases. The receptor's source is an adult with COVID-19. CDR3 loop: CASSGAGTGGSPLHF. CDR3 in DNA: TGCGCCAGCAGCGGGGCCGGGACAGGGGGTTCACCCCTCCACTTT.